This T cell receptor (beta chain) is from a study of T cell changes during pregnancy in multiple sclerosis. The CDR3 spans 15 residues. Germline CDR1 reads SGHAT; CDR2 reads FQDESV (reference sequence). J gave up 0 bases and V 5 bases, and 6 bases lay outside the gene matches. Sequencing was performed with immunoSEQ multiplex PCR; in TCRdb, only in-frame clones are kept and a portion is missing. The sample lists about 75,000 clones; around nine tenths were seen once. Sequenced here: CD4+ T cells from peripheral blood mononuclear cells, sampled before pregnancy. The sequence derives from a female donor with multiple sclerosis, enrolled in a pregnancy study. The gene calls are TRBV11-1 and TRBJ1-1; 7 bases are shared with TRBD1. The CDR3 reads CASSQFRGMNTEAFF. The CDR3 coding sequence is TGTGCCAGCAGCCAATTCAGGGGGATGAACACTGAAGCTTTCTTT.